The present T cell receptor (beta chain) was sequenced within a study of regulatory T cells in long-lasting Graves disease (dated by TCRdb to about 2021). Background on the whole study: Patients with newly diagnosed Graves' disease had been on antithyroid drugs for under 3 months. The study was conducted in China and was registered as a clinical trial. Persistent Graves' disease patients were compared with newly diagnosed Graves' disease patients by peripheral blood TCR sequencing and RNA sequencing. A total of about 35 samples underwent TCR sequencing: about 13 from persistent and about 20 from newly diagnosed Graves' disease patients. General study outcomes and caveats: Persistent Graves' disease patients showed lower TCR Shannon entropy and fewer highly expanded clones than newly diagnosed patients, suggesting clonal expansion. The small sample size was acknowledged by the authors as a limitation that may reduce accuracy. Sequencing and analysis were restricted to the TCR beta chain. Peripheral blood alone was examined, since thyroid tissue, which constituted the primary lesion, could not be accessed. A larger number of public clonotypes was shared among persistent patients (under 3,000) than among newly diagnosed patients (about 990).

In the paper's terms, the time point label means: newly diagnosed GD, antithyroid drugs for less than 3 months. For both TCR sequencing and RNA sequencing, RNA was extracted from PBMCs in TRIzol. The diagnosis of Graves' disease was made according to American Thyroid Association guidelines. Patients were recruited from an endocrinology department in Xi'an, China. Each patient gave approximately 9.7 milliliters of peripheral blood, collected in an EDTA anticoagulant tube. PBMCs were isolated by Ficoll Paque Plus density gradient separation without further T cell sorting. RNA quality was checked with an Agilent 2100 Bioanalyzer and agarose gel, and concentration with a NanoDrop 2000. The library was built by means of multiplex PCR. For sequencing, an Illumina HiSeq 4000 was employed. iRepertoire HTBI primers and Arm-PCR amplification of CDR3 regions were used to construct TCR beta libraries. Before sequencing, the PCR products underwent gel purification. The original pipeline was this. Gene usage analysis of CDR3 amino acid clonotypes relied on the 60 to 65 TRBV and 13 to 15 TRBJ segments identified across samples. Filtered high-quality paired reads were merged into contigs using COPE and FqMerger. Contigs were aligned with BLAST to IMGT TRBV, TRBD and TRBJ reference genes, and CDR3 was defined per IMGT. Clonotypes above 0.1% frequency were classified as highly expanded clones. Shannon entropy was used to measure repertoire diversity, and the Gini coefficient was used to measure V-J evenness. A clonotype was considered public if more than one individual shared it. Using fastp trimming at Q25 and MiXCR clonotype assembly, TCRdb reanalyzed the public sequencing data and kept in-frame beta chains. All rows with the same CDR3 protein become a single entry with the most common DNA and genes. The V and J calls shown here were made by TCRdb, not taken from the authors' results. This sample is represented by fewer than 550,000 distinct CDR3 sequences; about a sixth of them were singletons. The top ten clonotypes cover about 25% of the sample.

In its sample, this clonotype was seen a few times. Its antigen is currently not known. The conserved phenylalanine or tryptophan is not found at the CDR3 terminus, so this likely reflects a read error. The DNA is left out, because the CDR3 cannot be placed on it with certainty; the CDR3 is given as TCRdb lists it. The same data also contributed to another study, on T cells in Graves' hyperthyroidism and ophthalmopathy. As described in the second report: A patient counted as having stable Graves' hyperthyroidism if no progression to ophthalmopathy occurred over 18 months of follow-up. Hyperthyroidism patients were newly diagnosed, with disease duration under 2 months, and aged 18 to 65 years. Any patient with an uncontrolled infection, another autoimmune disease, pregnancy or lactation was excluded. Clinical symptoms, serum thyroxine and TRAb, thyroid ultrasound, and orbital computed tomography formed the basis for the diagnoses. A first-round RT-PCR of the TCR CDR3 used the HTBI primer set with the Qiagen OneStep RT-PCR kit. Most expanded thyroid clonotypes (frequency above 0.001) were also found in blood, which suggests that blood repertoires may mirror thyroid immune responses. A model built on a 13 V-J signature distinguished ophthalmopathy from stable hyperthyroidism, reaching about 88% sensitivity and under 84% specificity in cross-validation and 80%/75% in testing. In validation, the model predicted progression to ophthalmopathy a median of approximately 6.6 months before onset, with 70% to 71% sensitivity and roughly 73% specificity. TCR V-J signatures able to tell the groups apart were searched for in a discovery cohort of about a hundred patients, of whom over 40 had Graves' ophthalmopathy and roughly 59 had stable Graves' hyperthyroidism. Prospective prediction of ophthalmopathy was tested in an independent validation cohort of under 20 hyperthyroidism patients and 17 patients who later progressed to ophthalmopathy. The 75 to 100 discovery patients were divided at random into training and test sets in a 7:3 ratio. In over five Graves' hyperthyroidism patients, the study also compared T-cell repertoires from thyroid tissue with T-cell repertoires from blood. After blood sampling, hyperthyroidism patients were treated with methimazole at a starting dose of 30 mg daily, and ophthalmopathy patients were treated with high-dose intravenous methylprednisolone. The libraries were constructed in a second round of multiplex PCR and then size-selected and purified. The libraries were sequenced on an Illumina HiSeq2000 using paired-end 100 bp reads. SOAPnuke was used to process the raw data, with reads discarded if the reads contained adapters or uncalled bases, had a mean Phred below 15, or lacked an exact constant-primer or identifier match. COPE v1.2.5 was used to merge high-quality paired reads, and clonotypes were defined as unique nucleotide sequences. MiTCR v1.1 was used to align the clonotypes against IMGT TRBV, TRBD and TRBJ reference segments. Only V-J combinations with frequency above 0.0001, covering about 99% of repertoires, were analysed. The TCS score was defined as the ratio of F50 (clonal expansion) to E x V (chaos), calculated using BLOSUM62-based TCRdist between CDR3 peptides within each V-J. Welch's t-statistics and random forest reduced 500 to 650 V-J features to 10 to 15, which were used in a naive Bayes classifier (R e1071). Sample size was not statistically predetermined, and investigators were not blinded to group allocation. The paper describes TCR Vbeta CDR3 sequencing of more than 120 peripheral blood samples, made up of 43 ophthalmopathy patients, some 76 hyperthyroidism patients and 17 progressor patients.

The specimen was peripheral blood mononuclear cells (PBMCs), collected at new diagnosis, from a patient treated with antithyroid drugs. The source is a woman between 18 and 29 years old with Graves disease. Donor details come from another sample of the same person, matched by shared clones.

CDR3 reads: CASSLQPSGEVRD. The rearranged chain carries TRBV7-2 and TRBJ2-7; the D call in the table, TRBD2, was not verified against the DNA. 13 amino acids form the CDR3, both terminal residues included. Taken from the germline V gene, the CDR1 and CDR2 loops are SGHTA and FQGNSA.